This TCR beta chain originates from a study of CD8 T cells in ankylosing spondylitis. Only a few counts were recorded for this clonotype. Its antigen is as yet unknown. Study-wide results and caveats: A motif in TCR beta, a set of fewer than ten highly homologous variants, appeared characteristic of ankylosing spondylitis blood.

TCRdb reprocessed the 5' RACE reads via MiXCR and lists one record per CDR3 protein. Altogether approximately 540,000 distinct CDR3 sequences are present, roughly an eighth being singletons, with the ten largest covering almost 7%. The ends were cut back, 3 bases at V and 4 bases at J, with 9 bases in the middle. Germline CDR1 DFQATT, CDR2 SNEGSKA (reference sequence). This CDR3 contains 12 residues. This rearrangement joins TRBV20-1 to TRBJ1-2, with D maybe TRBD1 (6 bases). Sequencing was done on a sample of blood, either unsorted or a sorted T cell fraction (not recorded which). This sequence originates from a male donor with ankylosing spondylitis. This CDR3 reads CSASETGYGYTF. DNA for the CDR3: TGCAGTGCTAGTGAGACAGGCTATGGCTACACCTTC.